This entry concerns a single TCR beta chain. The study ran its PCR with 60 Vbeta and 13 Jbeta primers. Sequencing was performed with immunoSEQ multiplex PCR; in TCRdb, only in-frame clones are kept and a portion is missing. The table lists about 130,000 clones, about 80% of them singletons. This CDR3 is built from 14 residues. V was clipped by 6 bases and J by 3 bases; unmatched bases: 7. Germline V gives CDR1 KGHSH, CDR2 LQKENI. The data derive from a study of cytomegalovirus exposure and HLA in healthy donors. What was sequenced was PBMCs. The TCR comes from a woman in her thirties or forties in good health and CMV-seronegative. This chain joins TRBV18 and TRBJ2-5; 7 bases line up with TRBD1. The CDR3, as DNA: TGTGCCAGCTCTAACCCCGGGACAGAAGAGACCCAGTACTTC. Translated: CASSNPGTEETQYF.